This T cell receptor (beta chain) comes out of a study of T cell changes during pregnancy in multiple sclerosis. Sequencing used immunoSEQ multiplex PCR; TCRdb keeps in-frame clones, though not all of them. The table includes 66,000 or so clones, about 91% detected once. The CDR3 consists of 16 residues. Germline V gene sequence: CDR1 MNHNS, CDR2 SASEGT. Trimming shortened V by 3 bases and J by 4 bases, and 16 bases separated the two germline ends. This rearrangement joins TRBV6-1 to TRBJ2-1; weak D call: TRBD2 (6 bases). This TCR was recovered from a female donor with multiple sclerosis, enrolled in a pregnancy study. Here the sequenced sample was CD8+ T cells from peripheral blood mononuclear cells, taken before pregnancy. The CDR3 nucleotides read TGTGCCAGCAGTGAGACCGCTGTCGGGGGATACAATGAGCAGTTCTTC. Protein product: CASSETAVGGYNEQFF.